These 13 T cell receptor beta chains originate from one sample sequenced in a study of shared clonotypes between healthy human individuals. This table comes from immunoSEQ multiplex PCR, and its TCRdb copy is limited to in-frame clones, with some not included. This sample carries approximately 2.3 million clones, 85% to 95% of them seen once, and the ten largest clones take under 0.45%. The sample taken for sequencing was naive CD4+ T cells from PBMCs. As for subset: CD45RA+ positively selected. These receptors came from a man aged 18 to 30 in good health. Some clones in this sample may be carry-over from other donors' samples.

The genes are TRBV27 and TRBJ2-1; tentatively, D is TRBD2 (5 bases). Looked up from germline, CDR1 is MNHEY and CDR2 is SMNVEV (reference sequence). The CDR3 extends over 17 amino acids. The ends were cut back, 0 bases at V and 14 bases at J, with 26 bases in the middle. The CDR3 is CASSLSRGSLALVSEFF. DNA of the CDR3: TGTGCCAGCAGTTTATCCCGGGGTAGCTTGGCCCTAGTATCGGAGTTCTTC.

This chain links TRBV11-2 with TRBJ2-6; no reliable D call. Germline V lookup: CDR1 SGHAT, CDR2 FQNNGV. The CDR3 has 16 amino acids. Deletions cut 5 bases from V and 0 bases from J, with 11 bases between. As DNA, the CDR3 is TGTGCCAGCAGCCTGGACCTCCCCTCTGGGGCCAACGTCCTGACTTTC. As protein: CASSLDLPSGANVLTF.

The chain employs TRBV5-4 and TRBJ2-3; 9 bases map to TRBD2. Germline assignment: CDR1 SGHNT and CDR2 YYREEE (reference sequence). The CDR3 is made up of 16 amino acids. J gave up 5 bases and V 0 bases, and 7 bases lay outside the gene matches. CDR3 loop: CASSLVVAGVGDTQYF. In DNA form, the CDR3 reads TGTGCCAGCAGCTTGGTAGTAGCGGGAGTGGGAGATACGCAGTATTTT. Supplemented by reference TRBV5-4 and TRBJ2-3, the full variable domain reads ETGVTQSPTHLIKTRGQQVTLRCSSQSGHNTVSWYQQALGQGPQFIFQYYREEENGRGNFPPRFSGLQFPNYSSELNVNALELDDSALYLCASSLVVAGVGDTQYFGPGTRLTVL.

This rearrangement joins TRBV11-3 to TRBJ2-5; D remains unclear. Trimming left V 6 bases short and J 0 bases short, with 5 bases between. CDR1 is SGHNT and CDR2 is YENEEA in the germline V gene. The length of the CDR3 is 12 residues. The CDR3 here is CASSPNQETQYF. In DNA form, the CDR3 reads TGTGCCAGCAGTCCAAACCAAGAGACCCAGTACTTC. The full variable domain, with the rest looked up from reference TRBV11-3 and TRBJ2-5, is EAGVVQSPRYKIIEKKQPVAFWCNPISGHNTLYWYLQNLGQGPELLIRYENEEAVDDSQLPKDRFSAERLKGVDSTLKIQPAELGDSAVYLCASSPNQETQYFGPGTRLLVL.

The DNA of the CDR3 is TGCGCCAGCAGCGCCCTAGTTGGCGCCAAAAACATTCAGTACTTC. Amino acid sequence: CASSALVGAKNIQYF. The chain has TRBV4-1 and TRBJ2-4; D not certain. Germline CDR1 reads MGHRA; CDR2 reads YSYEKL. This CDR3 spans 15 amino acids. V was clipped by 5 bases and J by 1 base, with 12 bases between them.

The chain combines TRBV6-5 with TRBJ2-7; D not certain. Per the germline V gene, CDR1 is MNHEY and CDR2 is SVGAGI. The CDR3 has 12 residues. Deletions cut 4 bases from V and 3 bases from J, with 7 bases between. CDR3 loop: CASSSRNYEQYF. CDR3 nucleotide sequence: TGTGCCAGCAGTTCTCGAAACTACGAGCAGTACTTC.

The CDR3 spells CASSLGGRGYQPQHF. CDR3 nucleotides: TGTGCCAGCAGCCTAGGGGGCAGGGGGTATCAGCCCCAGCATTTT. The genes are TRBV5-5 and TRBJ1-5; 7 bases match TRBD1. Germline V gene data show CDR1 as SGHKS and CDR2 as YYEKEE (reference sequence). The CDR3 covers 15 residues. The V segment lost 4 bases and the J segment 5 bases; nucleotides outside the gene matches: 9.

The chain joins TRBV5-8 to TRBJ2-7; D gene uncertain. V was clipped by 2 bases and J by 7 bases, with 10 bases between them. The CDR3 is 12 amino acids. Germline V gives CDR1 SGHTS, CDR2 YDEGEE. The DNA for the CDR3 is TGTGCCAGCAGCTTCCTGGCGAGGGAGCAGTACTTC. Translated, it gives CASSFLAREQYF.

This chain uses TRBV5-1 with TRBJ2-1, with 8 bases fitting TRBD2. The germline CDR1 and CDR2 sequences are SGHRS and YFSETQ. Trimming cost V 5 bases and J 5 bases; bases outside gene matches: 12. This CDR3 comprises 16 residues. Here the CDR3 DNA reads TGCGCCAGCAGGCTGGGTAGCGGGATAATTAACAATGAGCAGTTCTTC. Its protein is CASRLGSGIINNEQFF.

The CDR3 DNA reads as TGTGCCAGCAGTGACCCGCAGGGGGGCGGCGACTACGAGCAGTACTTC. It translates to CASSDPQGGGDYEQYF. This chain connects TRBV6-1 to TRBJ2-7, with D perhaps matching TRBD1 (7 bases). The CDR3 is 16 amino acids. Germline-derived CDR1 and CDR2 are MNHNS and SASEGT. V was pared by 3 bases and J by 3 bases, with 18 bases between.

This chain uses TRBV7-2 with TRBJ1-4, with D perhaps matching TRBD1 (5 bases). The V gene lost 2 bases and the J gene lost 6 bases, with 22 bases spanning the gap. The V gene's germline CDR1 is SGHTA and CDR2 FQGNSA. The CDR3 has 18 amino acids. The CDR3: CASSLRLRQGAVHEKLFF. The CDR3 region has the DNA TGTGCCAGCAGCTTACGGCTTCGTCAGGGAGCGGTACATGAAAAACTGTTTTTT.

In regard to this clone: A much bigger clone sits one base away, suggesting this may be a read error. This chain joins TRBV6-1 and TRBJ2-3; unclear D gene. This CDR3 is 13 amino acids long. The ends were cut back, 2 bases at V and 0 bases at J, with 3 bases in the middle. Germline V gene sequence: CDR1 MNHNS, CDR2 SASEGT. CDR3 DNA: TGTGCCAGCAGTGAATGGAGCACAGATACGCAGTATTTT. It yields the protein CASSEWSTDTQYF.

CDR3: CASSLRDRVVWDSYEQYF. Here the CDR3 DNA reads TGCGCCAGCAGTCTTCGGGACAGGGTTGTATGGGACTCTTACGAGCAGTACTTC. The genes are TRBV23-1 and TRBJ2-7; 9 nucleotides line up with TRBD1. TRBV23-1 is classed as an ORF, of uncertain function. V trimming: 4 bases; J trimming: 4 bases; junction bases outside the gene matches: 17. This CDR3 spans 18 amino acids.